This entry lists 30 T cell receptor beta chains sequenced from one sample in a study of patients and donors after allogeneic stem cell transplantation. TCRdb ran MiXCR on the RT-PCR reads and lists one entry per CDR3 protein. The data show 400,000 to 500,000 distinct CDR3 sequences, with 16% seen just once and 7.2% held by the top ten. Material: blood, either unsorted or a sorted T cell fraction (not recorded which). The receptors derive from a human donor who was either an allogeneic HSCT recipient or a stem cell or donor lymphocyte infusion donor (not recorded which). It is not recorded whose cells these are; they may come from a transplant donor.

This clonotype was counted only a few times. This chain connects TRBV28 to TRBJ1-5; no clear D. Deletions cut 2 bases from V and 7 bases from J, with 6 bases between. The CDR3 runs to 12 residues. Germline V CDR1 and CDR2: MDHEN, SYDVKM. CDR3: CASSLVWQPQHF. The CDR3 bases are TGTGCCAGCAGTTTAGTTTGGCAGCCCCAGCATTTT.

This clonotype occurred a few times. The chain employs TRBV4-3 and TRBJ1-1; D may be TRBD1 (6 bases). The CDR3 runs 15 residues. Germline V gene data show CDR1 as LGHNA and CDR2 as YSLEER. V was cut by 1 base and J by 4 bases, with 13 bases left in between. CDR3 sequence: CASSQVGRGSTEAFF. The CDR3 DNA follows: TGCGCCAGCAGCCAAGTCGGCAGGGGTTCCACTGAAGCTTTCTTT.

The rearrangement links TRBV9 to TRBJ2-3, with D maybe TRBD2 (6 bases). CDR3 length equals 17 residues. V dropped 0 bases and J dropped 1 base, with 15 bases sitting between them. Germline assignment: CDR1 SGDLS and CDR2 YYNGEE. The CDR3 region is CASSVVGAGPGTDTQYF. The CDR3 DNA follows: TGTGCCAGCAGCGTAGTGGGAGCGGGCCCTGGCACAGATACGCAGTATTTT.

This clonotype was detected a few times. V is TRBV9 and J is TRBJ1-6; possibly TRBD1 for D (6 bases). Germline V CDR1 and CDR2: SGDLS, YYNGEE. The CDR3 contains 14 residues. Trimming shortened V by 4 bases and J by 9 bases, and 14 bases separated the two germline ends. CDR3 sequence (DNA): TGTGCCAGCAGCCACCCCCCAGGGGCTTCACCCCTCCACTTT. This encodes CASSHPPGASPLHF.

This clonotype was detected only a few times. The V call is TRBV6-5, the J call TRBJ1-2; perhaps TRBD1 as D (5 bases). The CDR3 has 18 residues. Trimming took 4 bases from V and 4 from J, leaving 25 bases between them. Germline CDR1 MNHEY, CDR2 SVGAGI. The CDR3 DNA reads TGTGCCAGCAGTTCAGACGTCCAGACGCGGGACCGCCGCTATGGCTACACCTTC. Its protein is CASSSDVQTRDRRYGYTF.

The rearrangement links TRBV9 to TRBJ1-6, with D hard to call. CDR3 length: 14 amino acids. Germline CDR1 and CDR2: SGDLS and YYNGEE. V gave up 4 bases and J gave up 8 bases, with 13 bases separating them. In DNA, the CDR3 is TGTGCCAGCAGCTCTACTCTCATTTATTCACCCCTCCACTTT. This gives the protein CASSSTLIYSPLHF.

This chain connects TRBV12-3 or TRBV12-4 to TRBJ1-1, with TRBD1 matching 8 bases. This CDR3 has 14 residues. After removal of 5 bases from V and 5 bases from J, the junction contained 7 bases not matched to a gene. The CDR3 reads CASSPYQGATEAFF. CDR3 coding DNA: TGTGCCAGCAGTCCCTATCAGGGGGCGACTGAAGCTTTCTTT.

This clonotype came up a few times. The J gene is TRBJ1-3, the V gene TRBV12-3 or TRBV12-4, with D unresolved. The CDR3 is made up of 13 amino acids. V was trimmed by 10 bases and J by 0 bases, leaving 10 bases between them. In DNA, the CDR3 is TGTGCCATAGACGGTAGCTCTGGAAACACCATATATTTT. It yields the protein CAIDGSSGNTIYF.

J is TRBJ2-5 and V is TRBV20-1; the D gene is possibly TRBD1 (5 bases). This CDR3 contains 12 residues. Trimming pared 0 bases from V and 4 bases from J, leaving 6 bases between. Germline-derived CDR1 and CDR2 are DFQATT and SNEGSKA (reference sequence). The CDR3 coding sequence is TGCAGTGCTAGAGAAGGGGCAGAGACCCAGTACTTC. Translated, it gives CSAREGAETQYF.

J is TRBJ2-7 and V is TRBV4-3; tentative D call: TRBD2 (6 bases). Germline V CDR1 and CDR2: LGHNA, YSLEER. Trimming cost V 1 base and J 10 bases, with 14 bases left between them. The CDR3 consists of 13 residues. The CDR3 reads CASSQGGAGRQYF. Here the CDR3 DNA reads TGCGCCAGCAGCCAAGGAGGTGCCGGGAGACAGTACTTC.

The table lists this clonotype with a few counts. The chain links TRBV25-1 to TRBJ2-7; no reliable D call. Trimming took 5 bases from V and 1 from J, leaving 12 bases between them. The CDR3 sequence is 14 residues long. Germline lookup yields CDR1 MGHDK and CDR2 SYGVNS. The CDR3 DNA reads as TGTGCCAGCAGTCCCCACAGAGCTTCCTACGAGCAGTACTTC. Translation gives CASSPHRASYEQYF.

The chain employs TRBV20-1 and TRBJ2-3; D may be TRBD2 (5 bases). Germline V gene data show CDR1 as DFQATT and CDR2 as SNEGSKA (reference sequence). V was clipped by 7 bases and J by 3 bases, with 8 bases between them. This CDR3 is built from 11 residues. The CDR3 protein is CSVGRTDTQYF. The CDR3 nucleotides read TGCAGTGTTGGGAGAACAGATACGCAGTATTTT.

This clonotype was counted ten times or more. The J gene is TRBJ2-7, the V gene TRBV20-1; 10 nucleotides align to TRBD1. Trimming took 0 bases from V and 5 from J; bases not matched to a gene: 4. Germline CDR1 reads DFQATT; CDR2 reads SNEGSKA (reference sequence). The CDR3 sequence is 14 residues long. The chain's CDR3 is CSARDGTGVNEQYF. In DNA form, the CDR3 reads TGCAGTGCTAGAGATGGGACAGGGGTAAACGAGCAGTACTTC.

This rearrangement joins TRBV5-5 to TRBJ2-7, with TRBD2 as a possible D gene (6 bases). CDR1 and CDR2 from the germline V gene are SGHKS and YYEKEE (reference sequence). The CDR3 loop spans 15 amino acids. Trimming removed 0 bases at V and 2 bases at J, with 12 bases between. The CDR3 sequence is CASSLARGGPYEQYF. For the CDR3, the DNA is TGTGCCAGCAGCTTGGCGCGGGGCGGCCCCTACGAGCAGTACTTC.

This clonotype was detected a few times. CDR3 bases: TGCAGCGTTGAGGGGGGGGTCGACAGGTACTATGGCTACACCTTC. This translates into CSVEGGVDRYYGYTF. The chain recombines TRBV29-1 with TRBJ1-2; tentatively, D is TRBD1 (6 bases). The V end was cut by 3 bases, the J end by 3 bases, with 17 bases between. The CDR3 consists of 15 residues. Germline-derived CDR1 and CDR2 are SQVTM and ANQGSEA. The variable domain in full, completed from reference TRBV29-1 and TRBJ1-2, reads SAVISQKPSRDICQRGTSLTIQCQVDSQVTMMFWYRQQPGQSLTLIATANQGSEATYESGFVIDKFPISRPNLTFSTLTVSNMSPEDSSIYLCSVEGGVDRYYGYTFGSGTRLTVV.

This clonotype was seen a handful of times. The gene calls are TRBV9 and TRBJ2-5; the D gene could be TRBD1 or TRBD2 (6 bases each). The CDR3 is made up of 15 amino acids. Germline V CDR1 and CDR2: SGDLS, YYNGEE. Trimming left V 0 bases short and J 5 bases short, with 14 bases between. The CDR3 DNA reads TGTGCCAGCAGCGTAGTCGAGGGGGGCCGCGAGACCCAGTACTTC. This encodes CASSVVEGGRETQYF.

The gene calls are TRBV18 and TRBJ2-3; perhaps TRBD2 as D (6 bases). Looked up from germline, CDR1 is KGHSH and CDR2 is LQKENI. The V end lost 3 bases, the J end lost 4 bases, and 11 bases lay between the germline ends. CDR3 length equals 14 residues. The CDR3, as DNA: TGTGCCAGCTCACCGCGAGGGAGGCCAGATACGCAGTATTTT. Translated: CASSPRGRPDTQYF.

The gene calls are TRBV3-1 and TRBJ2-4; D remains ambiguous. CDR1 LGHDT and CDR2 YNNKEL come from the germline V gene (reference sequence). The CDR3 spans 11 residues. With 2 bases removed from V and 9 bases from J, the gap between germline ends came to 5 bases. The CDR3 DNA follows: TGTGCCAGCAGCCAATTTGGCATTCAGTACTTC. Its protein product is CASSQFGIQYF.

This sequence joins TRBV5-1 and TRBJ1-6; tentative D call: TRBD1 (5 bases). Trimming pared 2 bases from V and 6 bases from J, leaving 15 bases between. This CDR3 is 16 amino acids long. Germline values: CDR1 SGHRS, CDR2 YFSETQ. The CDR3 reads CASSLEGRPFNSPLHF. The CDR3 bases are TGCGCCAGCAGCTTAGAGGGACGGCCCTTTAATTCACCCCTCCACTTT.

This clonotype was counted only a few times. The chain recombines TRBV4-2 with TRBJ2-1; D not certain. The CDR3 contains 15 residues. V was shortened by 1 base and J by 7 bases, with 14 bases between the two germline ends. Germline lookup yields CDR1 LGHNA and CDR2 YNFKEQ. CDR3 DNA sequence: TGTGCCAGCAGCCAAGTAAATGTACTGAGTAATGAGCAGTTCTTC. Amino acid sequence: CASSQVNVLSNEQFF.

This chain links TRBV27 with TRBJ2-1; tentative D call: TRBD2 (5 bases). Between the trimmed V and J ends, which lost 4 bases and 7 bases, there was a span of 11 bases. The length of the CDR3 is 13 residues. Germline V lookup: CDR1 MNHEY, CDR2 SMNVEV (reference sequence). The CDR3 DNA reads as TGTGCCAGCAGTTCGACTGGGAGAAATGAGCAGTTCTTC. It specifies CASSSTGRNEQFF.

CDR3 in DNA: TGCAGTGCCCGGGGCGAATACGAGCAGTACTTC. Protein sequence: CSARGEYEQYF. The genes are TRBV20-1 and TRBJ2-7; D may match TRBD1 or TRBD2 (5 bases each). The CDR3 runs 11 residues. V lost 6 bases and J 4 bases, leaving 10 bases between the germline ends. Looked up from germline, CDR1 is DFQATT and CDR2 is SNEGSKA (reference sequence).

V is TRBV14 and J is TRBJ2-7, with unresolved D. Germline CDR1 and CDR2: SGHDN and FVKESK. With 1 base removed from V and 5 bases from J, the gap between germline ends came to 6 bases. CDR3 length: 12 amino acids. CDR3 DNA: TGTGCCAGCAGCCAAGTATTCCACGAGCAGTACTTC. Translation gives CASSQVFHEQYF.

This clonotype came up many times. This chain links TRBV5-5 with TRBJ2-1, with D unclear. This CDR3 comprises 15 residues. V was cut by 9 bases and J by 9 bases, with 25 bases left in between. The germline V gene encodes CDR1 SGHKS and CDR2 YYEKEE (reference sequence). The chain's CDR3 is CAIRGEGLSRGEQFF. CDR3 nucleotide sequence: TGTGCCATCCGAGGCGAAGGTCTGAGTCGCGGTGAGCAGTTCTTC.

In this sample, this clonotype turned up many times. This chain links TRBV20-1 with TRBJ2-5; 11 bases line up with TRBD2. Germline trimming cut 3 bases from V and 4 bases from J; bases unmatched to any gene: 7. This CDR3 spans 15 amino acids. Germline V lookup: CDR1 DFQATT, CDR2 SNEGSKA (reference sequence). CDR3 DNA sequence: TGCAGTGCTAGTGTAGCGGGAGGGCGAGGAGAGACCCAGTACTTC. It yields the protein CSASVAGGRGETQYF.

This clonotype was picked up a small number of times. The chain recombines TRBV10-3 with TRBJ2-4, with D possibly TRBD1 on 5 matching bases. The CDR3 is 14 residues long. Trimming cost V 3 bases and J 9 bases, with 15 bases left between them. Per germline, CDR1 ENHRY and CDR2 SYGVKD. CDR3 amino acids: CAISDSTDSFIQYF. CDR3 sequence (DNA): TGTGCCATCAGTGATTCGACAGATTCGTTCATTCAGTACTTC.

The V call is TRBV20-1, the J call TRBJ2-2, with no clear D. With 6 bases removed from V and 0 bases from J, the gap between germline ends came to 14 bases. This CDR3 spans 15 amino acids. Germline V gene sequence: CDR1 DFQATT, CDR2 SNEGSKA (reference sequence). DNA of the CDR3: TGCAGTGCCACAGAGCAACGGACGAACACCGGGGAGCTGTTTTTT. It is translated as CSATEQRTNTGELFF.

This clonotype showed up just a few times. The gene calls are TRBV15 and TRBJ2-7; D gene ambiguous. The germline V and J ends were trimmed by 0 bases and 1 base, with 13 bases remaining between them. Germline V gene sequence: CDR1 LNHNV, CDR2 YYDKDF (reference sequence). The CDR3 consists of 16 residues. The DNA for the CDR3 is TGTGCCACCAGCAGAGATCGGAGTCGAGGATCCTACGAGCAGTACTTC. Translated, it gives CATSRDRSRGSYEQYF.

This rearrangement joins TRBV18 to TRBJ1-5; TRBD1 aligns across 12 bases. Trimming cost V 2 bases and J 0 bases; bases outside gene matches: 5. CDR1 KGHSH and CDR2 LQKENI come from the germline V gene. This CDR3 has 18 residues. DNA for the CDR3: TGTGCCAGCTCACCAGTTGGGACAGGGGGCAATAGCAATCAGCCCCAGCATTTT. As protein: CASSPVGTGGNSNQPQHF.

Only a few counts were recorded for this clonotype. V gene TRBV5-1 combines with J gene TRBJ2-1; D perhaps matches TRBD2 (6 bases). Germline lookup yields CDR1 SGHRS and CDR2 YFSETQ. The CDR3 has 14 amino acids. Trimming pared 5 bases from V and 5 bases from J, leaving 14 bases between. DNA of the CDR3: TGCGCCAGCAGTCACCGGGACTTTAACAATGAGCAGTTCTTC. Translated: CASSHRDFNNEQFF.